This TCR beta chain was documented in a study of blood T cells in healthy people across ages. Regarding the study as a whole: Percentage of naive T cells showed a strong correlation with TCR beta diversity.

This clonotype was detected only a few times. Antigen unknown. The germline V and J ends were trimmed by 1 base and 4 bases, with 17 bases remaining between them. The CDR3 contains 17 residues. Germline values: CDR1 LGHNA, CDR2 YSLEER. For the second PCR, which ran for about 6 to 11 cycles, a sample-barcoded 5' primer and a J-beta primer mix were used. Researchers report that a template-switch adaptor with 12 random nucleotides tagged each cDNA molecule. TCRdb re-called the 5' RACE reads through MiXCR, storing one row per CDR3 protein. This sample yields about 1.1 million distinct CDR3 sequences, of which roughly two fifths are seen a single time; roughly 13% belongs to the top ten.

This sequence was found in a young man in good health. The chain has TRBV4-3 and TRBJ1-5, with D unclear. Sequences were obtained from blood. CDR3 bases: TGCGCCAGCAGCCAAGCACCGGGCCCCGGGCCGAATCAGCCCCAGCATTTT. Amino acid sequence: CASSQAPGPGPNQPQHF.